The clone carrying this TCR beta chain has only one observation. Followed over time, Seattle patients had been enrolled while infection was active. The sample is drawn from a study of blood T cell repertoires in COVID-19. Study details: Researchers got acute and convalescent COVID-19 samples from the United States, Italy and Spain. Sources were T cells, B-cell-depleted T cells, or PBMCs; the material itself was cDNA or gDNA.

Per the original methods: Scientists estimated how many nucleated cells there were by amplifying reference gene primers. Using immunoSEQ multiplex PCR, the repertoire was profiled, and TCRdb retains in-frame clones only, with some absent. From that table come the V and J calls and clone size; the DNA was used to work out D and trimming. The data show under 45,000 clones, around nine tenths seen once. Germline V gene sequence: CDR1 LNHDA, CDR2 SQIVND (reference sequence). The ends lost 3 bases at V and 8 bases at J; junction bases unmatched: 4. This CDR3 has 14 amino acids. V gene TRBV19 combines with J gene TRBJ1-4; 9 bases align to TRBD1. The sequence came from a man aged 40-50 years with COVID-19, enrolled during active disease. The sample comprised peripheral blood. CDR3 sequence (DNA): TGTGCCAGTAGTATCCTAGGGACAGGGGAAAAACTGTTTTTT. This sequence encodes CASSILGTGEKLFF.